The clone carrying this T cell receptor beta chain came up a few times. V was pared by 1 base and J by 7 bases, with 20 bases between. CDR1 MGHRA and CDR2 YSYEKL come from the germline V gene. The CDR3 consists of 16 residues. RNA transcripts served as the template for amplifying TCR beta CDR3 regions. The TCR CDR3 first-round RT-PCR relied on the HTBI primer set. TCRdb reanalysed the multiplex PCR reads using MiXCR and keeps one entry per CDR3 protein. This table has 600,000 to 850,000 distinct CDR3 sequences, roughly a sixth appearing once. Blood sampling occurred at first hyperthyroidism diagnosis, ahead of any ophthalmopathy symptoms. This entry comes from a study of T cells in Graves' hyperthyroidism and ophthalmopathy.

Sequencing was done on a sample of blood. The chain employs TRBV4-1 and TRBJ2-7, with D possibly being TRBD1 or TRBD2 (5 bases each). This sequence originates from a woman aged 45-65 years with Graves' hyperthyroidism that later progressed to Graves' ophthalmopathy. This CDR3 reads CASSQVGPGALEEQYF. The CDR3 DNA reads TGCGCCAGCAGCCAAGTGGGCCCCGGGGCGTTAGAAGAGCAGTACTTC.